The 27 T cell receptor beta chains reported below all come from one sample, sequenced in a study of post-analysis software for immune sequencing data. These receptors have no identified antigens. cDNA libraries of TCR beta carried unique molecular identifiers. Each CDR3 protein gets one entry after TCRdb re-called the PCR reads with MiXCR. The sample consists of about 820,000 distinct CDR3 sequences, roughly 50% of them appearing once. Points from the study as a whole: Five TRBV segments (TRBV5-6, TRBV5-1 and TRBV20-1 among them) occurred more frequently in patients than in controls.

The sequencing input was blood. The receptors were sampled from a girl aged 5 to 17 with multiple sclerosis.

The V gene is TRBV12-3 or TRBV12-4, the J gene TRBJ2-1; D is perhaps TRBD1 or TRBD2 (6 bases each). CDR3 length: 12 residues. Trimming pared 6 bases from V and 12 bases from J, leaving 15 bases between. The CDR3 protein is CASSLVGGGQFF. CDR3 sequence (DNA): TGTGCCAGCAGCCTCGTAGGAGGGGGGCAGTTCTTC.

The gene calls are TRBV20-1 and TRBJ1-2, with D perhaps TRBD1 (6 bases). With 1 base removed from V and 8 bases from J, the gap between germline ends came to 17 bases. This CDR3 region has 14 residues. Germline CDR1 and CDR2: DFQATT and SNEGSKA (reference sequence). The CDR3 bases are TGCAGTGCTAGAGGACCAGGGGAAAGCGGCGGCTACACCTTC. Protein: CSARGPGESGGYTF.

A few counts support this clonotype. This chain joins TRBV4-1 and TRBJ2-5; no clear D gene. V lost 0 bases and J 5 bases, leaving 16 bases between the germline ends. The CDR3 loop spans 16 amino acids. CDR1 MGHRA and CDR2 YSYEKL come from the germline V gene. CDR3 sequence (DNA): TGCGCCAGCAGCCAAGATCGGCTAGGATTCTGGGAGACCCAGTACTTC. Amino acids: CASSQDRLGFWETQYF.

About this clonotype: A read error may account for a junction end that differs from germline. The gene calls are TRBV4-1 and TRBJ1-2; D call uncertain. Germline loops: CDR1 MGHRA, CDR2 YSYEKL. The length of the CDR3 is 14 residues. This CDR3 reads CASSHIGNGYSYTF. The CDR3 DNA reads TGCGCCAGCAGCCATATAGGAAACGGCTATAGCTACACCTTC.

The chain has TRBV6-6 and TRBJ1-2; perhaps TRBD1 as D (6 bases). The CDR3 loop spans 15 amino acids. Germline assignment: CDR1 MNHNY and CDR2 SVGAGI (reference sequence). V was pared by 7 bases and J by 2 bases, with 17 bases between. CDR3 sequence reads: CASTDRRTDNYGYTF. The CDR3 DNA reads as TGTGCCAGCACCGATAGAAGGACAGACAACTATGGCTACACCTTC.

This chain joins TRBV20-1 and TRBJ2-1, with TRBD2 as a possible D gene (6 bases). V lost 6 bases and J lost 8, with 23 bases in between. The germline CDR1 and CDR2 sequences are DFQATT and SNEGSKA (reference sequence). This CDR3 is built from 15 residues. This chain's CDR3 is CSAPPGGADSDEQFF. CDR3 nucleotides: TGCAGTGCCCCCCCCGGCGGGGCCGATTCCGATGAGCAGTTCTTC.

This clonotype was seen more than once but under ten times. This sequence joins TRBV5-1 and TRBJ2-6, with 8 bases aligning to TRBD2. The CDR3 contains 16 residues. The germline CDR1 and CDR2 sequences are SGHRS and YFSETQ. Trimming took 0 bases from V and 4 from J; bases not matched to a gene: 3. Here the CDR3 reads CASSLERGLGANVLTF. The CDR3 coding sequence is TGCGCCAGCAGCTTGGAGCGGGGGCTCGGGGCCAACGTCCTGACTTTC.

The rearrangement joins TRBV29-1 to TRBJ1-2, with TRBD1 as a possible D gene (6 bases). This CDR3 is built from 13 residues. The V end lost 6 bases, the J end lost 1 base, and 12 bases lay between the germline ends. Germline lookup yields CDR1 SQVTM and CDR2 ANQGSEA. The CDR3, as DNA: TGCAGCGTGGGACACAACCTTAACTATGGCTACACCTTC. It translates to CSVGHNLNYGYTF.

V usage is TRBV20-1 and J usage is TRBJ2-4; unclear D gene. Trimming stripped 4 bases from V and 2 bases from J, with 15 bases between. This CDR3 contains 15 residues. CDR1 is DFQATT and CDR2 is SNEGSKA in the germline V gene (reference sequence). The CDR3 protein is CSANGRAGPKNIQYF. The CDR3 nucleotides are TGCAGTGCTAACGGACGGGCTGGCCCCAAAAACATTCAGTACTTC.

V gene TRBV5-1 combines with J gene TRBJ2-5, with D possibly being TRBD1 (6 bases). V was trimmed by 4 bases and J by 3 bases, leaving 13 bases between them. CDR1 and CDR2 from the germline V gene are SGHRS and YFSETQ. The CDR3 length is 14 residues. For the CDR3, the DNA is TGCGCCAGCAGCGGGGGCCAAGTAAAAGAGACCCAGTACTTC. It is translated as CASSGGQVKETQYF.

The chain employs TRBV29-1 and TRBJ2-5; 12 nucleotides match TRBD2. The length of the CDR3 is 16 residues. Trimming took 4 bases from V and 1 from J; bases not matched to a gene: 7. CDR1 is SQVTM and CDR2 is ANQGSEA in the germline V gene. The CDR3 coding sequence is TGCAGCGTTGTCGGACTAGCGGGGCGACTCCAAGAGACCCAGTACTTC. Translated: CSVVGLAGRLQETQYF.

The chain is built from TRBV7-2 and TRBJ2-1, with a weak D call TRBD1 (5 bases). TRBJ2-7 matches the DNA end more closely, so the J call is doubtful. Germline loops: CDR1 SGHTA, CDR2 FQGNSA. The CDR3 runs to 12 residues. The CDR3 protein is CASSVAGIEQYF. The CDR3 region has the DNA TGTGCCAGCAGCGTCGCAGGGATCGAGCAGTACTTC.

This clonotype was seen ten or more times. The chain combines TRBV3-1 with TRBJ2-7; TRBD2 agrees at 9 bases. Germline CDR1 and CDR2: LGHDT and YNNKEL (reference sequence). V trimming: 1 base; J trimming: 5 bases; junction bases outside the gene matches: 9. The CDR3 length is 16 residues. CDR3 DNA sequence: TGTGCCAGCAGCCAAGTTCTGGCTAGCGGGGTTCACGAGCAGTACTTC. Translation: CASSQVLASGVHEQYF.

This clonotype was detected only a few times. V usage is TRBV7-3 and J usage is TRBJ1-2; D is perhaps TRBD1 (5 bases). Germline V gene sequence: CDR1 SGHTA, CDR2 FQGTGA. This CDR3 has 17 residues. V lost 5 bases, J lost 4 bases, and 23 bases lay in between. The CDR3, as DNA: TGTGCCAGCAGCCCCATTTCGCCACGGGACGTTACCTATGGCTACACCTTC. This gives the protein CASSPISPRDVTYGYTF.

This chain links TRBV5-1 with TRBJ2-1; D is possibly TRBD1 (5 bases). CDR1 is SGHRS, CDR2 YFSETQ, per germline. Between the trimmed V and J ends, which lost 5 bases and 9 bases, there was a span of 15 bases. The CDR3 sequence is 13 residues long. This CDR3 reads CASRLGDSGEQFF. As DNA, the CDR3 is TGCGCCAGCAGGTTAGGGGATTCGGGTGAGCAGTTCTTC.

This clonotype has only a few counts. The chain combines TRBV14 with TRBJ2-3, with TRBD2 identical over 8 bases. V lost 1 base, J lost 4 bases, and 4 bases stayed unmatched. Germline CDR1 reads SGHDN; CDR2 reads FVKESK. The CDR3 covers 15 residues. CDR3 in DNA: TGTGCCAGCAGCCAAGCGGGAGGGCAGGCAGATACGCAGTATTTT. Protein: CASSQAGGQADTQYF.

The rearrangement joins TRBV27 to TRBJ2-1; weak D call: TRBD2 (5 bases). Trimming took off 4 bases at V and 6 bases at J, with 19 bases between the two ends. This CDR3 has 16 residues. Germline loops: CDR1 MNHEY, CDR2 SMNVEV (reference sequence). CDR3 region: CASSSTLGHGVNEQFF. The DNA for the CDR3 is TGTGCCAGCAGTTCTACACTAGGCCATGGGGTCAATGAGCAGTTCTTC.

This clonotype was counted once. The V gene is TRBV7-9, the J gene TRBJ2-3; no clear D gene. The CDR3 is 15 residues long. Trimming took 6 bases from V and 6 from J, leaving 19 bases between them. CDR1 SEHNR and CDR2 FQNEAQ come from the germline V gene (reference sequence). CDR3 protein: CASRPPSPEKDTQYF. The CDR3, as DNA: TGTGCCAGCAGACCGCCGAGCCCGGAGAAGGATACGCAGTATTTT. Full variable domain (missing parts from reference TRBV7-9 and TRBJ2-3): DTGVSQNPRHKITKRGQNVTFRCDPISEHNRLYWYRQTLGQGPEFLTYFQNEAQLEKSRLLSDRFSAERPKGSFSTLEIQRTEQGDSAMYLCASRPPSPEKDTQYFGPGTRLTVL.

V and J are TRBV5-1 and TRBJ2-1; D is perhaps TRBD2 (7 bases). The CDR3 consists of 16 residues. Trimming pared 0 bases from V and 4 bases from J, leaving 14 bases between. Germline values: CDR1 SGHRS, CDR2 YFSETQ. In DNA form, the CDR3 reads TGCGCCAGCAGCTTGGTTTCGCGGGGGCTTTACAATGAGCAGTTCTTC. Translation gives CASSLVSRGLYNEQFF.

This clonotype showed up just a few times. This sequence joins TRBV5-6 and TRBJ2-6, with 9 nucleotides matching TRBD1. The CDR3 spans 18 residues. After removal of 4 bases from V and 0 bases from J, the junction contained 8 bases not matched to a gene. From germline, CDR1 is SGHDT and CDR2 YYEEEE. The CDR3 protein is CASSPGQGLSSGANVLTF. The CDR3 nucleotides read TGTGCCAGCAGCCCGGGACAGGGATTGAGCTCTGGGGCCAACGTCCTGACTTTC. Based on the CDR3 plus reference TRBV5-6 and TRBJ2-6, the full variable domain is DAGVTQSPTHLIKTRGQQVTLRCSPKSGHDTVSWYQQALGQGPQFIFQYYEEEERQRGNFPDRFSGHQFPNYSSELNVNALLLGDSALYLCASSPGQGLSSGANVLTFGAGSRLTVL.

V and J are TRBV7-3 and TRBJ1-2, with 9 bases fitting TRBD1. The CDR3 totals 13 residues. The germline gives CDR1 SGHTA, CDR2 FQGTGA. Losses at the gene ends were 5 bases for V and 8 bases for J; bases not matched to a gene: 6. This chain's CDR3 is CASSPGTGHGYTF. CDR3 coding DNA: TGTGCCAGCAGCCCCGGGACAGGGCACGGCTACACCTTC.

The DNA for the CDR3 is TGCAGCGCTTGGACTAGCGGGAAAGCTGGTGAGCAGTTCTTC. Its translation: CSAWTSGKAGEQFF. The genes are TRBV29-1 and TRBJ2-1; TRBD2 aligns across 12 bases. The ends lost 7 bases at V and 9 bases at J; junction bases unmatched: 10. Germline CDR1 SQVTM, CDR2 ANQGSEA. The CDR3 is made up of 14 amino acids.

The V call is TRBV6-5, the J call TRBJ2-5, with TRBD2 identical over 8 bases. With the DNA end fitting TRBJ2-7 better, the J assignment may be wrong. CDR1 MNHEY and CDR2 SVGAGI come from the germline V gene. The CDR3 length is 15 residues. CDR3 region: CASSAGLAPQYEQYF. CDR3 DNA sequence: TGTGCCAGCAGTGCCGGACTAGCCCCTCAGTACGAGCAGTACTTC.

The chain uses TRBV29-1 and TRBJ1-1; 7 bases are a match to TRBD1. V trimming: 4 bases; J trimming: 2 bases; junction bases outside the gene matches: 7. The CDR3 extends over 14 amino acids. CDR1 and CDR2 from the germline V gene are SQVTM and ANQGSEA. The CDR3 spells CSVGTGVFNTEAFF. DNA of the CDR3: TGCAGCGTTGGGACAGGAGTATTTAACACTGAAGCTTTCTTT.

This clonotype was observed a few times. The chain joins TRBV4-1 to TRBJ2-7; no definite D call. The end of the DNA aligns better with TRBJ2-5, so the J call may be wrong. Germline loops: CDR1 MGHRA, CDR2 YSYEKL. This CDR3 contains 15 residues. The CDR3 DNA follows: TGCGCCAGCAGCCCGAGCTCACTCCCCCTGGAGACCCAGTACTTC. It translates to CASSPSSLPLETQYF.

The genes are TRBV29-1 and TRBJ2-7; D remains ambiguous. This CDR3 is 12 amino acids long. Germline V gene sequence: CDR1 SQVTM, CDR2 ANQGSEA. The ends were cut back, 5 bases at V and 6 bases at J, with 14 bases in the middle. The DNA of the CDR3 is TGCAGCGTTATCAGGTCATCTTCCGAGCAGTACTTC. It yields the protein CSVIRSSSEQYF.

This clonotype was counted only a few times. The chain combines TRBV10-3 with TRBJ2-7; D gene unclear. This CDR3 comprises 16 residues. Germline assignment: CDR1 ENHRY and CDR2 SYGVKD. Trimming stripped 0 bases from V and 4 bases from J, with 16 bases between. The CDR3 nucleotides read TGTGCCATCAGTGAGTCGGGTCTAGACAATGATTACGAGCAGTACTTC. It encodes CAISESGLDNDYEQYF.